The T cell receptor beta chain under discussion was sequenced for a study of molecular identifiers for immune sequencing clone quantification. A word on this clonotype: Its antigen is still unknown.

The CDR3 runs to 16 residues. Germline lookup yields CDR1 DFQATT and CDR2 SNEGSKA (reference sequence). V was cut by 1 base and J by 4 bases, with 18 bases left in between. As previously described, bulk TCR libraries were made using listed TCR primers. TCRdb redid the calling of the PCR reads with MiXCR, one entry per CDR3 protein. Of about 640,000 distinct CDR3 sequences listed, less than 20% were seen once; the top ten hold 0.85%. Study outcomes and limitations: It was shown that clones above 20 RNA copies held over 99% of effector molecules, but under 1% in naive cells. A shared barcode on identical TCR molecules could lead to underestimated sizes for highly expanded clones.

A CD8+CD4-CCR7+CD45RA+ phenotype served as the sorting definition for naive CD8 T cells. Specimen: naive CD8+ T cells from blood, with Jurkat cell RNA spiked in. Subset given: FACS-sorted CD8+CD4-CCR7+CD45RA+ naive T cells. The TCR was taken from a human donor in good health. Some libraries in this study had Jurkat cell RNA spiked in. The rearrangement joins TRBV20-1 to TRBJ2-3; no clear D gene. DNA of the CDR3: TGCAGTGCTAGAGTTCTCACTAACCAAGTCCCAGATACGCAGTATTTT. Translation gives CSARVLTNQVPDTQYF.